Listed here are 32 T cell receptor beta chains from one sample, sequenced in a study of cytomegalovirus exposure and HLA in healthy donors. Primers included in the PCR were 60 Vbeta and 13 Jbeta primers. Data came from immunoSEQ multiplex PCR; TCRdb stores just in-frame clones and leaves some out. There are 150,000 to 200,000 clones in the sample; more than 75% occur only once, and approximately 1.9% lies in the top ten. The sample taken for sequencing was PBMCs. Every receptor here comes from a woman younger than 35 in good health and CMV-seronegative.

V is TRBV27 and J is TRBJ2-1; 9 positions agree with TRBD2. V was pared by 4 bases and J by 7 bases, with 8 bases of the junction left unmatched. The V gene's germline CDR1 is MNHEY and CDR2 SMNVEV (reference sequence). CDR3 length: 15 residues. The chain's CDR3 is CASSSVAGGLNEQFF. CDR3 DNA sequence: TGTGCCAGCAGTTCCGTGGCGGGGGGGTTGAATGAGCAGTTCTTC.

The V call is TRBV7-3, the J call TRBJ1-2, with D possibly being TRBD1 (6 bases). CDR3 length: 14 residues. Germline V gives CDR1 SGHTA, CDR2 FQGTGA. Trimming stripped 2 bases from V and 3 bases from J, with 10 bases between. CDR3 residues: CASSLQGTDYGYTF. CDR3 coding DNA: TGTGCCAGCAGCTTACAGGGGACGGACTATGGCTACACCTTC. Filled out from reference TRBV7-3 and TRBJ1-2, the complete variable domain reads GAGVSQTPSNKVTEKGKYVELRCDPISGHTALYWYRQSLGQGPEFLIYFQGTGAADDSGLPNDRFFAVRPEGSVSTLKIQRTERGDSAVYLCASSLQGTDYGYTFGSGTRLTVV.

The V and J genes are TRBV19 and TRBJ2-3, with TRBD1 matching over 7 bases. V shed 7 bases and J 1 base; nucleotides not matched to a gene: 8. The CDR3 is 15 residues long. The germline V gene encodes CDR1 LNHDA and CDR2 SQIVND (reference sequence). The CDR3 DNA follows: TGTGCCAGTATCCCGACAGGGACCGGCACAGATACGCAGTATTTT. Its protein product is CASIPTGTGTDTQYF.

V is TRBV5-1 and J is TRBJ2-7, with TRBD1 matching over 12 bases. The CDR3 sequence is 14 residues long. The junction had 7 bases not matched to a gene; V was cut back by 6 bases and J by 6 bases. The germline gives CDR1 SGHRS, CDR2 YFSETQ. The CDR3 DNA reads TGCGCCAGCACCAAGGGACAGGGGGCCGGCGAGCAGTACTTC. It is translated as CASTKGQGAGEQYF. Full variable domain (outside the CDR3, taken from reference TRBV5-1 and TRBJ2-7): KAGVTQTPRYLIKTRGQQVTLSCSPISGHRSVSWYQQTPGQGLQFLFEYFSETQRNKGNFPGRFSGRQFSNSRSEMNVSTLELGDSALYLCASTKGQGAGEQYFGPGTRLTVT.

The rearrangement joins TRBV19 to TRBJ1-1; possibly TRBD1 for D (5 bases). The CDR3 runs to 13 residues. CDR1 is LNHDA, CDR2 SQIVND, per germline (reference sequence). The ends were cut back, 4 bases at V and 0 bases at J, with 6 bases in the middle. The CDR3 DNA follows: TGTGCCAGTAGTAGACAGATGAACACTGAAGCTTTCTTT. This encodes CASSRQMNTEAFF.

V usage is TRBV9 and J usage is TRBJ2-1, with 9 bases identical to TRBD2. Germline-derived CDR1 and CDR2 are SGDLS and YYNGEE. J lost 3 bases, V lost 3 bases, and 4 bases had no gene match. The CDR3 runs to 15 residues. The CDR3 sequence is CASSATSGYYNEQFF. The CDR3 region has the DNA TGTGCCAGCAGCGCGACTAGCGGATACTACAATGAGCAGTTCTTC.

The J gene is TRBJ1-4, the V gene TRBV7-9; D is uncertain. V was pared by 0 bases and J by 0 bases, with 8 bases between. Germline CDR1 SEHNR, CDR2 FQNEAQ (reference sequence). This CDR3 contains 16 residues. For the CDR3, the DNA is TGTGCCAGCAGCTTAGCCAGGCCAGCAACTAATGAAAAACTGTTTTTT. It yields the protein CASSLARPATNEKLFF.

The sample holds a few counts of this clone. This chain uses TRBV5-4 with TRBJ2-1; TRBD1 aligns across 9 bases. The CDR3 has 17 amino acids. The ends lost 4 bases at V and 3 bases at J; junction bases unmatched: 11. Germline assignment: CDR1 SGHNT and CDR2 YYREEE (reference sequence). CDR3 amino acids: CASSGYMGQGFYNEQFF. The CDR3 region has the DNA TGTGCCAGCAGCGGATACATGGGACAGGGATTCTACAATGAGCAGTTCTTC.

The chain links TRBV2 to TRBJ2-7, with 12 nucleotides matching TRBD1. The CDR3 sequence is 15 residues long. V gave up 6 bases and J gave up 4 bases; unmatched junction bases: 7. The germline CDR1 and CDR2 sequences are SNHLY and FYNNEI. The CDR3 sequence is CASSWDRGPAYEQYF. The CDR3 nucleotides are TGTGCCAGCAGCTGGGACAGGGGGCCTGCGTACGAGCAGTACTTC.

The chain is built from TRBV6-5 and TRBJ2-7, with a weak D call TRBD1 (5 bases). Germline V CDR1 and CDR2: MNHEY, SVGAGI. The V gene lost 6 bases and the J gene lost 3 bases, with 12 bases spanning the gap. CDR3 length equals 13 residues. The CDR3 sequence: CASRRGSNYEQYF. The CDR3 DNA sequence: TGTGCCAGCAGAAGGGGCTCAAACTACGAGCAGTACTTC.

V usage is TRBV6-1 and J usage is TRBJ2-1; 15 bases are a match to TRBD2. Trimming cost V 1 base and J 7 bases; bases outside gene matches: 2. The CDR3 covers 16 residues. Germline-derived CDR1 and CDR2 are MNHNS and SASEGT. CDR3 residues: CASSEVGTSGRNEQFF. The CDR3 nucleotides are TGTGCCAGCAGTGAAGTGGGGACTAGCGGGAGGAATGAGCAGTTCTTC.

This chain joins TRBV2 and TRBJ1-5, with 7 nucleotides matching TRBD1. Trimming at V came to 5 bases and at J to 0 bases, leaving 7 bases not matched to a gene. From germline, CDR1 is SNHLY and CDR2 FYNNEI. This CDR3 is 16 amino acids long. In DNA form, the CDR3 reads TGTGCCAGCAGTAACCAGCGGACAGGTAGCAATCAGCCCCAGCATTTT. This sequence encodes CASSNQRTGSNQPQHF.

The rearrangement uses TRBV6-5 and TRBJ2-1; TRBD1 matches 11 bases. With 5 bases clipped from V and 8 bases from J, the junction kept 5 bases outside the gene matches. Germline CDR1 and CDR2: MNHEY and SVGAGI. This CDR3 is built from 14 residues. The CDR3 DNA reads TGTGCCAGCAGTCGGACAGGGGGCATGTATGAGCAGTTCTTC. Translation: CASSRTGGMYEQFF.

The chain employs TRBV7-9 and TRBJ1-2, with 10 positions matching TRBD1. CDR3 size: 14 residues. V was clipped by 5 bases and J by 5 bases; unmatched bases: 5. Germline assignment: CDR1 SEHNR and CDR2 FQNEAQ (reference sequence). The CDR3, as DNA: TGTGCCAGCAGCCCCGGGACAGGGGTATATGGCTACACCTTC. Protein sequence: CASSPGTGVYGYTF. Drawing the rest from reference TRBV7-9 and TRBJ1-2, the complete variable domain is DTGVSQNPRHKITKRGQNVTFRCDPISEHNRLYWYRQTLGQGPEFLTYFQNEAQLEKSRLLSDRFSAERPKGSFSTLEIQRTEQGDSAMYLCASSPGTGVYGYTFGSGTRLTVV.

This sequence joins TRBV29-1 and TRBJ2-3; D gene uncertain. The V and J ends lost 7 bases and 9 bases respectively, with 14 bases between them. The CDR3 runs to 11 residues. The V gene's germline CDR1 is SQVTM and CDR2 ANQGSEA. Here the CDR3 DNA reads TGCAGCGCCCGTTTGGAGCACACGCAGTATTTT. Protein sequence: CSARLEHTQYF.

Of note for this clone: In the same sample, other DNA sequences code for this CDR3. V and J are TRBV9 and TRBJ2-7; 11 positions match TRBD1. This CDR3 spans 15 amino acids. V lost 2 bases to trimming and J lost 4 bases; unmatched junction nucleotides: 5. Germline V CDR1 and CDR2: SGDLS, YYNGEE. DNA of the CDR3: TGTGCCAGCAGCGTTACCGGGACAGGGGGATACGAGCAGTACTTC. This sequence encodes CASSVTGTGGYEQYF.

This clone was picked up one time. This chain's CDR3 is CASRGPSYEQYF. The CDR3 region has the DNA TGTGCCAGCAGGGGGCCATCCTACGAGCAGTACTTC. The chain employs TRBV28 and TRBJ2-7; perhaps TRBD1 as D (5 bases). In germline, CDR1 is MDHEN, CDR2 SYDVKM. V gave up 6 bases and J gave up 1 base, with 7 bases separating them. The CDR3 is 12 amino acids. The full variable domain, rest sourced from reference TRBV28 and TRBJ2-7, is DVKVTQSSRYLVKRTGEKVFLECVQDMDHENMFWYRQDPGLGLRLIYFSYDVKMKEKGDIPEGYSVSREKKERFSLILESASTNQTSMYLCASRGPSYEQYFGPGTRLTVT.

The rearrangement joins TRBV5-1 to TRBJ2-6, with unresolved D. CDR1 SGHRS and CDR2 YFSETQ come from the germline V gene. The CDR3 is 15 amino acids. The V and J ends lost 1 base and 0 bases respectively, with 5 bases between them. The CDR3 DNA is TGCGCCAGCAGCTTGTTGAGCTCTGGGGCCAACGTCCTGACTTTC. Encoded protein: CASSLLSSGANVLTF.

The chain recombines TRBV6-6 with TRBJ1-1, with a tentative D call TRBD1 (5 bases). V lost 6 bases, J lost 7 bases, and 18 bases lay in between. There are 14 residues in the CDR3. Germline V lookup: CDR1 MNHNY, CDR2 SVGAGI (reference sequence). CDR3 residues: CASSTPRGVLEAFF. For the CDR3, the DNA is TGTGCCAGCAGCACCCCCCGGGGGGTCCTTGAAGCTTTCTTT.

The chain couples TRBV6-1 to TRBJ2-3; 9 bases map to TRBD1. J lost 1 base, V lost 4 bases, and 6 bases had no gene match. The CDR3 spans 16 residues. Per germline, CDR1 MNHNS and CDR2 SASEGT. For the CDR3, the DNA is TGTGCCAGCAGTGCCTCCCGGACAGGGGGCACAGATACGCAGTATTTT. Translating it yields CASSASRTGGTDTQYF.

CDR3 residues: CAWAGLGYEQYF. The DNA of the CDR3 is TGTGCCTGGGCAGGACTTGGGTACGAGCAGTACTTC. The J gene is TRBJ2-7, the V gene TRBV30, with D perhaps matching TRBD2 (5 bases). This CDR3 region has 12 residues. Germline V gene lookup returns CDR1 GTSNPN and CDR2 SVGIG (reference sequence). Trimming cost V 5 bases and J 4 bases, with 12 bases left between them.

This clone was counted once. This chain uses TRBV9 with TRBJ2-2; 10 bases fit TRBD2. CDR1 is SGDLS, CDR2 YYNGEE, per germline. The trim removed 5 bases at V and 7 bases at J, leaving 14 bases unmatched. There are 17 residues in the CDR3. CDR3 residues: CASSASSGSPTFGELFF. The CDR3 DNA sequence: TGTGCCAGCAGTGCCTCTAGCGGGAGCCCGACTTTCGGGGAGCTGTTTTTT.

The chain joins TRBV2 to TRBJ1-1; a weak D match, TRBD1 (6 bases). The V gene lost 7 bases and the J gene lost 0 bases, with 12 bases spanning the gap. CDR1 is SNHLY, CDR2 FYNNEI, per germline. The CDR3 sequence is 14 residues long. CDR3 loop: CASKTTGLNTEAFF. Here the CDR3 DNA reads TGTGCCAGCAAAACAACAGGGCTGAACACTGAAGCTTTCTTT. Based on the CDR3 plus reference TRBV2 and TRBJ1-1, the full variable domain is EPEVTQTPSHQVTQMGQEVILRCVPISNHLYFYWYRQILGQKVEFLVSFYNNEISEKSEIFDDQFSVERPDGSNFTLKIRSTKLEDSAMYFCASKTTGLNTEAFFGQGTRLTVV.

The rearrangement joins TRBV5-8 to TRBJ1-4; TRBD1 aligns across 7 bases. This CDR3 region has 18 residues. V shed 6 bases and J 5 bases; nucleotides not matched to a gene: 19. The germline gives CDR1 SGHTS, CDR2 YDEGEE. The CDR3 sequence: CASNRPGQRLIRNEKLFF. In DNA form, the CDR3 reads TGTGCCAGCAACAGACCGGGACAGCGACTTATCCGAAATGAAAAACTGTTTTTT.

J is TRBJ2-5 and V is TRBV5-6; 10 nucleotides line up with TRBD1. The DNA end favors TRBJ2-7, so the J call may be wrong. Germline CDR1 is SGHDT and CDR2 is YYEEEE. The CDR3 sequence is 15 residues long. The CDR3 sequence is CASSVDPGQGYEQYF. In DNA, the CDR3 is TGTGCCAGCAGCGTAGACCCGGGACAGGGGTACGAGCAGTACTTC.

The chain recombines TRBV9 with TRBJ2-1, with 11 positions matching TRBD2. The CDR3 contains 16 residues. Germline CDR1 reads SGDLS; CDR2 reads YYNGEE. The J segment lost 8 bases and the V segment lost 3 bases, leaving 10 bases of the junction unmatched. This CDR3 is CASSAGTSGGGDEQFF. The CDR3 bases are TGTGCCAGCAGCGCCGGGACTAGCGGAGGGGGCGATGAGCAGTTCTTC.

The rearrangement links TRBV10-3 to TRBJ2-3; 11 bases fit TRBD2. The junction had 3 bases not matched to a gene; V was cut back by 6 bases and J by 1 base. CDR3 size: 15 residues. Germline CDR1 and CDR2: ENHRY and SYGVKD. CDR3 in DNA: TGTGCCATCAGGACTAGCGGGACCCGCACAGATACGCAGTATTTT. Its protein is CAIRTSGTRTDTQYF.

The chain joins TRBV9 to TRBJ1-2; the D gene is possibly TRBD1 (6 bases). The length of the CDR3 is 16 residues. Germline CDR1 and CDR2: SGDLS and YYNGEE. Between the trimmed V and J ends, which lost 3 bases and 0 bases, there was a span of 15 bases. This CDR3 reads CASSDLRGGSNYGYTF. DNA for the CDR3: TGTGCCAGCAGCGACCTTCGTGGGGGCTCTAACTATGGCTACACCTTC.

The gene calls are TRBV19 and TRBJ1-3, with TRBD1 matching 9 bases. The CDR3 has 16 amino acids. Germline values: CDR1 LNHDA, CDR2 SQIVND (reference sequence). V gave up 6 bases and J gave up 2 bases; unmatched junction bases: 8. The CDR3 nucleotides read TGTGCCAGTAGGACTACAGGGGGCTCGGCTGGAAACACCATATATTTT. Amino acid sequence: CASRTTGGSAGNTIYF.

This clone has just a few counts. This chain connects TRBV6-1 to TRBJ1-1; TRBD1 agrees at 7 bases. J gave up 9 bases and V 4 bases, and 5 bases lay outside the gene matches. Germline V CDR1 and CDR2: MNHNS, SASEGT. CDR3 length: 12 amino acids. The CDR3, as DNA: TGTGCCAGCAGTGCCAACAGGGGTCAAGCTTTCTTT. The encoded protein is CASSANRGQAFF.

V usage is TRBV11-2 and J usage is TRBJ2-1; D is possibly TRBD1 (5 bases). This CDR3 has 16 residues. V was shortened by 5 bases and J by 0 bases, with 14 bases between the two germline ends. The germline V gene encodes CDR1 SGHAT and CDR2 FQNNGV. CDR3 sequence reads: CASSIQARSSYNEQFF. CDR3 DNA sequence: TGTGCCAGCAGCATACAGGCACGCAGCTCCTACAATGAGCAGTTCTTC.

The rearrangement joins TRBV6-1 to TRBJ2-2, with a weak D call TRBD1 (6 bases). Germline CDR1 and CDR2: MNHNS and SASEGT. The CDR3 length is 14 residues. V lost 8 bases and J 4 bases, leaving 14 bases between the germline ends. The CDR3 nucleotides are TGTGCCAGCTCAGACAGGACCGGCACCGGGGAGCTGTTTTTT. Amino acid sequence: CASSDRTGTGELFF.